A single sample gave rise to the 27 T cell receptor beta chains below, sequenced in a study of blood T cell repertoires in COVID-19. TCRdb keeps only in-frame clones here, not all; method: immunoSEQ multiplex PCR. Here the sample spans 200,000 to 300,000 clones, about nine tenths being singletons. The sample was peripheral blood. The receptor set was obtained from a man aged 60 to 75 who had recovered from COVID-19.

The rearrangement uses TRBV5-1 and TRBJ2-3; 8 bases map to TRBD1. The CDR3 has 16 residues. CDR1 and CDR2 from the germline V gene are SGHRS and YFSETQ. The junction had 10 bases not matched to a gene; V was cut back by 4 bases and J by 3 bases. Written as DNA, the CDR3 is TGCGCCAGCAGCCTGGCCGACAGGGGCACTACAGATACGCAGTATTTT. Its translation: CASSLADRGTTDTQYF.

The chain recombines TRBV24-1 with TRBJ2-5, with TRBD2 identical over 8 bases. The germline V gene has CDR1 KGHDR and CDR2 SFDVKD. This CDR3 comprises 13 residues. V trimming: 6 bases; J trimming: 9 bases; junction bases outside the gene matches: 8. Here the CDR3 DNA reads TGTGCCACCAGTTCCGGGACTAGACAGGCCCAGTACTTC. This translates into CATSSGTRQAQYF.

This rearrangement joins TRBV9 to TRBJ2-1; 10 bases map to TRBD2. V gave up 6 bases and J gave up 4 bases; unmatched junction bases: 7. The length of the CDR3 is 15 residues. Germline values: CDR1 SGDLS, CDR2 YYNGEE. DNA for the CDR3: TGTGCCAGCAAACCTAGCGGGGGCCCTTACAATGAGCAGTTCTTC. The encoded protein is CASKPSGGPYNEQFF.

This rearrangement joins TRBV25-1 to TRBJ2-1, with unresolved D. This CDR3 region has 14 residues. V was trimmed by 5 bases and J by 6 bases, leaving 14 bases between them. Germline V gene data show CDR1 as MGHDK and CDR2 as SYGVNS. CDR3 protein: CASSPRVSFNEQFF. The CDR3 nucleotides read TGTGCCAGCAGTCCCCGCGTTAGTTTCAATGAGCAGTTCTTC.

V and J are TRBV19 and TRBJ1-5; D perhaps matches TRBD1 (6 bases). Germline V gene lookup returns CDR1 LNHDA and CDR2 SQIVND (reference sequence). The CDR3 loop spans 14 amino acids. The V gene lost 1 base and the J gene lost 6 bases, with 10 bases spanning the gap. The CDR3 spells CASSIGAGAQPQHF. The CDR3, as DNA: TGTGCCAGTAGTATAGGCGCGGGGGCTCAGCCCCAGCATTTT. Using reference TRBV19 and TRBJ1-5 for the parts outside the CDR3, the full variable domain is DGGITQSPKYLFRKEGQNVTLSCEQNLNHDAMYWYRQDPGQGLRLIYYSQIVNDFQKGDIAEGYSVSREKKESFPLTVTSAQKNPTAFYLCASSIGAGAQPQHFGDGTRLSIL.

The rearrangement links TRBV6-2 or TRBV6-3 to TRBJ1-4; TRBD1 matches 8 bases. After removal of 2 bases from V and 8 bases from J, the junction contained 4 bases not matched to a gene. The CDR3 sequence is 14 residues long. Germline V lookup: CDR1 MNHEY, CDR2 SVGEGT. The CDR3 sequence: CASSYQGAEEKLFF. CDR3 nucleotide sequence: TGTGCCAGCAGTTACCAGGGGGCTGAAGAAAAACTGTTTTTT.

The J gene is TRBJ2-7, the V gene TRBV11-3, with 7 bases lining up with TRBD1. Trimming at V came to 5 bases and at J to 2 bases, leaving 6 bases not matched to a gene. Per the germline V gene, CDR1 is SGHNT and CDR2 is YENEEA. The CDR3 sequence is 14 residues long. As DNA, the CDR3 is TGTGCCAGCAGCGGCCGGGACAGCACCTACGAGCAGTACTTC. Its protein product is CASSGRDSTYEQYF. The complete variable domain, with remaining parts taken from reference TRBV11-3 and TRBJ2-7, reads EAGVVQSPRYKIIEKKQPVAFWCNPISGHNTLYWYLQNLGQGPELLIRYENEEAVDDSQLPKDRFSAERLKGVDSTLKIQPAELGDSAVYLCASSGRDSTYEQYFGPGTRLTVT.

The chain recombines TRBV5-4 with TRBJ2-1; D uncertain. The CDR3 covers 16 residues. CDR1 and CDR2 (germline): SGHNT, YYREEE (reference sequence). Trimming pared 0 bases from V and 7 bases from J, leaving 17 bases between. CDR3 in amino acids: CASSLASRLSENEQFF. CDR3 sequence (DNA): TGTGCCAGCAGCTTGGCCTCCCGGCTATCGGAGAATGAGCAGTTCTTC.

Here the CDR3 DNA reads TGTGCCACCAGTGATTCGGGACTAGCGGGGGTAAATACGCAGTATTTT. Translation: CATSDSGLAGVNTQYF. V usage is TRBV24-1 and J usage is TRBJ2-3; 14 nucleotides match TRBD2. Per the germline V gene, CDR1 is KGHDR and CDR2 is SFDVKD. The CDR3 contains 16 residues. J gave up 7 bases and V 2 bases, and 4 bases lay outside the gene matches.

This chain links TRBV6-2 or TRBV6-3 with TRBJ2-7, with 10 bases identical to TRBD1. Germline V lookup: CDR1 MNHEY, CDR2 SVGEGT. With 2 bases clipped from V and 4 bases from J, the junction kept 5 bases outside the gene matches. The CDR3 is 15 residues long. The CDR3 region has the DNA TGTGCCAGCAGTTACCCGACAGGGGGCCCGTACGAGCAGTACTTC. Its protein product is CASSYPTGGPYEQYF.

The chain is built from TRBV18 and TRBJ2-3, with a tentative D call TRBD1 (6 bases). The CDR3 sequence is 14 residues long. Germline V gene data show CDR1 as KGHSH and CDR2 as LQKENI. V was cut by 5 bases and J by 0 bases, with 9 bases left in between. The CDR3 nucleotides are TGTGCCAGCTCATACAGGGTGAGCACAGATACGCAGTATTTT. It specifies CASSYRVSTDTQYF.

The CDR3 is CASSYSPSTDTQYF. The CDR3 nucleotides are TGTGCCAGCAGTTACTCTCCGAGCACAGATACGCAGTATTTT. The chain couples TRBV6-5 to TRBJ2-3; D remains ambiguous. The germline gives CDR1 MNHEY, CDR2 SVGAGI. There are 14 residues in the CDR3. Trimming cost V 0 bases and J 0 bases, with 4 bases left between them.

As concerns this clone: Other nucleotide sequences in the sample specify the same CDR3. The chain carries TRBV19 and TRBJ2-1, with 9 bases identical to TRBD2. The length of the CDR3 is 15 residues. CDR1 is LNHDA, CDR2 SQIVND, per germline (reference sequence). Germline trimming cut 2 bases from V and 4 bases from J; bases unmatched to any gene: 3. CDR3 bases: TGTGCCAGTAGTATACGCGGGGGGGTTTACAATGAGCAGTTCTTC. Protein sequence: CASSIRGGVYNEQFF.

V is TRBV5-4 and J is TRBJ2-7; weak D call: TRBD2 (7 bases). V was clipped by 0 bases and J by 4 bases, with 20 bases between them. Germline-derived CDR1 and CDR2 are SGHNT and YYREEE (reference sequence). The CDR3 consists of 17 residues. CDR3 nucleotides: TGTGCCAGCAGCTTGGGGACTAGGGGGGCGTCCCCTTACGAGCAGTACTTC. Translated, it gives CASSLGTRGASPYEQYF. The whole variable domain, remainder taken from reference TRBV5-4 and TRBJ2-7, is ETGVTQSPTHLIKTRGQQVTLRCSSQSGHNTVSWYQQALGQGPQFIFQYYREEENGRGNFPPRFSGLQFPNYSSELNVNALELDDSALYLCASSLGTRGASPYEQYFGPGTRLTVT.

J is TRBJ2-2 and V is TRBV19; 11 nucleotides align to TRBD2. This CDR3 contains 15 residues. V lost 5 bases to trimming and J lost 7 bases; unmatched junction nucleotides: 6. Per germline, CDR1 LNHDA and CDR2 SQIVND (reference sequence). CDR3 sequence: CASSFSGGADGELFF. CDR3 coding DNA: TGTGCCAGTAGTTTTAGCGGGGGGGCAGACGGGGAGCTGTTTTTT. The full variable domain, its missing parts supplied by reference TRBV19 and TRBJ2-2, is DGGITQSPKYLFRKEGQNVTLSCEQNLNHDAMYWYRQDPGQGLRLIYYSQIVNDFQKGDIAEGYSVSREKKESFPLTVTSAQKNPTAFYLCASSFSGGADGELFFGEGSRLTVL.

The CDR3 is CASPRLAGADTQYF. The DNA of the CDR3 is TGTGCCAGCCCAAGACTAGCGGGGGCAGATACGCAGTATTTT. V usage is TRBV2 and J usage is TRBJ2-3, with TRBD2 identical over 12 bases. Germline CDR1 SNHLY, CDR2 FYNNEI. CDR3 length: 14 amino acids. J gave up 4 bases and V 8 bases, and 4 bases lay outside the gene matches.

The V call is TRBV6-5, the J call TRBJ1-6; a possible D gene is TRBD1 (5 bases). This CDR3 is 14 amino acids long. Germline V gene sequence: CDR1 MNHEY, CDR2 SVGAGI. V was shortened by 4 bases and J by 4 bases, with 8 bases between the two germline ends. The CDR3 nucleotides read TGTGCCAGCAGTTTGACAGCATATAATTCACCCCTCCACTTT. Encoded protein: CASSLTAYNSPLHF.

The CDR3 DNA is TGTGCCAGCAGCGCTCTGCTTCCCGGGGGGGTCAACGAGCAGTACTTC. Protein sequence: CASSALLPGGVNEQYF. This chain links TRBV2 with TRBJ2-7, with 8 positions matching TRBD2. V gave up 6 bases and J gave up 5 bases; unmatched junction bases: 15. CDR3 length: 16 residues. The germline CDR1 and CDR2 sequences are SNHLY and FYNNEI. Based on the CDR3 plus reference TRBV2 and TRBJ2-7, the full variable domain is EPEVTQTPSHQVTQMGQEVILRCVPISNHLYFYWYRQILGQKVEFLVSFYNNEISEKSEIFDDQFSVERPDGSNFTLKIRSTKLEDSAMYFCASSALLPGGVNEQYFGPGTRLTVT.

V and J are TRBV25-1 and TRBJ2-7; possibly TRBD1 for D (6 bases). CDR1 and CDR2 from the germline V gene are MGHDK and SYGVNS. The V end was cut by 2 bases, the J end by 0 bases, with 11 bases between. The CDR3 runs 15 residues. The chain's CDR3 is CASSETGTLSYEQYF. The CDR3 region has the DNA TGTGCCAGCAGTGAAACCGGGACACTCTCCTACGAGCAGTACTTC.

This sequence joins TRBV7-9 and TRBJ1-5; 10 positions agree with TRBD1. The CDR3 has 16 residues. Germline-derived CDR1 and CDR2 are SEHNR and FQNEAQ (reference sequence). V dropped 5 bases and J dropped 1; count of bases not matched to a gene: 5. The CDR3 loop reads CASSQDRGGSNQPQHF. CDR3 bases: TGTGCCAGCAGCCAGGACAGGGGGGGGAGCAATCAGCCCCAGCATTTT.

This clone was seen a single time. V is TRBV4-1 and J is TRBJ2-7; 8 bases fit TRBD2. Germline CDR1 and CDR2: MGHRA and YSYEKL. The CDR3 length is 16 residues. V lost 2 bases and J lost 0; bases outside the gene matches: 6. Here the CDR3 DNA reads TGCGCCAGCAGCCAAATAAGCGGGGGCCCCTCCTACGAGCAGTACTTC. Encoded protein: CASSQISGGPSYEQYF.

The V gene is TRBV12-5, the J gene TRBJ1-1; the D is unclear. In germline, CDR1 is LGHNT, CDR2 FRNRAP. This CDR3 comprises 11 residues. Trimming pared 6 bases from V and 8 bases from J, leaving 10 bases between. The CDR3 region has the DNA TGTGCTAGTGGGTTGAGAGGCGAAGCTTTCTTT. This sequence encodes CASGLRGEAFF.

This chain uses TRBV27 with TRBJ2-1; 8 nucleotides match TRBD1. The germline V gene has CDR1 MNHEY and CDR2 SMNVEV (reference sequence). The CDR3 is 17 residues long. V dropped 9 bases and J dropped 3; count of bases not matched to a gene: 16. The CDR3 DNA sequence: TGTGCCAGTAGAAGCTGGACAGGGCCGGATTTCTACAATGAGCAGTTCTTC. Encoded protein: CASRSWTGPDFYNEQFF.

This clone appeared once. A clone one base away is much larger, so this may be a read error. Other nucleotide sequences from this sample produce the same CDR3. V is TRBV5-1 and J is TRBJ1-1; 10 bases line up with TRBD1. The trim removed 5 bases at V and 0 bases at J, leaving 4 bases unmatched. The CDR3 is 15 residues long. Germline loops: CDR1 SGHRS, CDR2 YFSETQ. The DNA for the CDR3 is TGCGCCAGCAGTCCGGGGACAGGGGTGAACACTGAAGCTTTCTTT. Protein product: CASSPGTGVNTEAFF.

The V call is TRBV5-4, the J call TRBJ2-1; 7 bases match TRBD2. Trimming cost V 0 bases and J 10 bases; bases outside gene matches: 7. This CDR3 has 14 amino acids. Germline V lookup: CDR1 SGHNT, CDR2 YYREEE (reference sequence). This CDR3 is CASSLDWGREEQFF. The DNA of the CDR3 is TGTGCCAGCAGCTTGGATTGGGGGAGGGAAGAGCAGTTCTTC.

This chain joins TRBV12-5 and TRBJ2-2; 8 nucleotides match TRBD1. V was pared by 6 bases and J by 2 bases, with 5 bases of the junction left unmatched. Per germline, CDR1 LGHNT and CDR2 FRNRAP. CDR3 size: 15 residues. This CDR3 reads CASGGQGQNTGELFF. CDR3 DNA sequence: TGTGCTAGTGGAGGACAGGGACAAAACACCGGGGAGCTGTTTTTT.

V is TRBV3-1 (or the pseudogene TRBV3-2) and J is TRBJ1-2; 7 bases agree with TRBD1. CDR1 and CDR2 (germline): LGHDT, YNNKEL (reference sequence). Trimming cost V 3 bases and J 1 base; bases outside gene matches: 2. The CDR3 runs to 14 residues. CDR3 residues: CASSHDRDNYGYTF. CDR3 bases: TGTGCCAGCAGCCACGACAGGGATAACTATGGCTACACCTTC.